This T cell receptor (beta chain) was identified in a study of neurological immune-mediated disorders. General study findings and limits: Grouping of repertoires by phylogeny put those of 18 of 34 multiple sclerosis patients into a single related-CDR3 cluster, a possible signature.

This clonotype was detected ten times or more. No antigen is known for it. One entry per CDR3 protein, called by TCRdb with MiXCR from the 5' RACE reads. The sample includes about 71,000 distinct CDR3 sequences, 3.4% seen only once; the top ten take around 3.8%. PBMCs stored at -80 C, numbering 2 million, were the origin of the unsorted libraries. The V gene's germline CDR1 is DFQATT and CDR2 SNEGSKA (reference sequence). The germline V and J ends were trimmed by 0 bases and 5 bases, with 22 bases remaining between them. This CDR3 region has 17 residues. The specimen sequenced was PBMCs. This chain uses TRBV20-1 with TRBJ1-1, with D maybe TRBD1 (6 bases). The source is a middle-aged man with multiple sclerosis. The CDR3, as DNA: TGCAGTGCTAGAGACGCCGGGCCACAGGGCGGAGGAACTGAAGCTTTCTTT. Its protein product is CSARDAGPQGGGTEAFF.